This TCR beta chain was sequenced in a study of CD8 T cells in ankylosing spondylitis. This clonotype was seen repeatedly, ten times or more. Antigen: not known. Broader study findings: Enrichment of disease-linked clones was reportedly significant in matched ankylosing spondylitis synovial fluid. Among TCR beta sequences, a motif of several highly homologous variants appeared characteristic of ankylosing spondylitis blood.

TCRdb used MiXCR to reprocess the 5' RACE reads, holding one entry per CDR3 protein. Seen here are under 250,000 distinct CDR3 sequences, about 11% observed once, and the top ten hold 6% to 8.5%. The TCR originated in a male donor with ankylosing spondylitis or in good health (not recorded which). The sample taken for sequencing was blood, either unsorted or a sorted T cell fraction (not recorded which).

CDR3 bases: TGCAGTGCTCCCGCGGGGGGGGTAAAGAATCAGCCCCAGCATTTT. It encodes CSAPAGGVKNQPQHF. This chain joins TRBV20-1 and TRBJ1-5, with a possible D match to TRBD1 (5 bases). The CDR3 has 15 amino acids. CDR1 and CDR2 (germline): DFQATT, SNEGSKA (reference sequence). Trimming cost V 5 bases and J 4 bases, with 18 bases left between them.